These T cell receptor beta chains were read from a single sample in a study of blood T cell repertoires in COVID-19. Clones were sequenced by immunoSEQ multiplex PCR, and TCRdb holds only the in-frame ones, with some missing. The sample records a few hundred thousand clones, approximately 90% being singletons. Specimen: PBMCs or T cells enriched from blood (not recorded which). These receptors were collected from a woman in her late teens or twenties who had recovered from COVID-19. The CDR3 runs from the conserved cysteine through the conserved F or W. D genes are given only for firm matches. The listing skips clone size in some rows; elsewhere it reads once, few, many or a size class.

>TRBV19|TRBJ1-1|-|TRBD1
CASSMGSGGTEAFF
TGTGCCAGTAGTATGGGATCAGGGGGCACTGAAGCTTTCTTT
>TRBV11-2|TRBJ2-4|once|-
CASSLGYDGDIEESGIQYF
TGTGCCAGCAGCTTAGGATACGACGGGGACATAGAGGAGTCTGGCATTCAGTACTTC
>TRBV5-1|TRBJ1-1|-|TRBD1
CASSLAEGQGYTEAFF
TGCGCCAGCAGCTTGGCCGAGGGACAGGGGTACACTGAAGCTTTCTTT
>TRBV7-8|TRBJ1-1|once|TRBD1
CASSLRDRGDTEAFF
TGTGCCAGCAGCTTAAGGGACAGGGGAGACACTGAAGCTTTCTTT
>TRBV28|TRBJ1-5|-|TRBD1
CASRAGQGRQPQHF
TGTGCCAGCAGAGCCGGACAGGGGCGTCAGCCCCAGCATTTT
>TRBV9|TRBJ1-2|-|-
CASRPPNSVGYTF
TGTGCCAGCAGGCCCCCTAACTCGGTGGGCTACACCTTC
>TRBV6-2/TRBV6-3|TRBJ2-1|-|TRBD1
CASSYPTGQIYNEQFF
TGTGCCAGCAGTTACCCAACGGGACAGATATACAATGAGCAGTTCTTC
>TRBV4-1|TRBJ1-2|-|TRBD1
CASSGRDSYGYTF
TGCGCCAGCAGCGGACGGGACAGCTATGGCTACACCTTC
>TRBV18|TRBJ1-5|-|-
CASSSGGNSNQPQHF
TGTGCCAGCTCATCGGGGGGAAATAGCAATCAGCCCCAGCATTTT
>TRBV7-9|TRBJ2-1|-|-
CASSLGRRDNHFGGLFF
TGTGCCAGCAGCTTAGGCCGCCGGGACAACCACTTTGGGGGTCTATTCTTC
>TRBV19|TRBJ1-3|-|TRBD1
CASLPADRAGNTIYF
TGTGCCAGCCTCCCGGCGGACAGGGCTGGAAACACCATATATTTT
>TRBV9|TRBJ2-3|-|TRBD2
CASSVGLAGQDTQYF
TGTGCCAGCAGCGTAGGTCTAGCGGGGCAGGATACGCAGTATTTT
>TRBV30|TRBJ1-2|-|TRBD1
CAWSRTGGADGYTF
TGTGCCTGGAGTAGGACAGGGGGCGCGGATGGCTACACCTTC
>TRBV6-5|TRBJ2-7|-|TRBD1
CASSYSGTGDPYEQYF
TGTGCCAGCAGTTACTCGGGGACAGGGGACCCCTACGAGCAGTACTTC
>TRBV5-4|TRBJ2-3|-|-
CAIRGTASTDTQYF
TGTGCCATCCGGGGGACAGCAAGCACAGATACGCAGTATTTT
>TRBV5-4|TRBJ2-5|once|-
CASSLVRQETQYF
TGTGCCAGCAGCTTGGTTAGACAAGAGACCCAGTACTTC
>TRBV5-4|TRBJ2-7|-|TRBD2
CASSLRGGFYEQYF
TGTGCCAGCAGTCTACGGGGGGGGTTCTACGAGCAGTACTTC
>TRBV19|TRBJ1-1|-|TRBD1
CASSITGGTNTEAFF
TGTGCCAGTAGTATCACAGGGGGCACGAACACTGAAGCTTTCTTT
>TRBV6-5|TRBJ1-3|-|TRBD1
CASRPGQSGNTIYF
TGTGCCAGCAGACCGGGACAGTCCGGAAACACCATATATTTT
>TRBV28|TRBJ1-2|-|-
CASSLGGNYGYTF
TGTGCCAGCAGTTTAGGGGGGAATTATGGCTACACCTTC
>TRBV9|TRBJ1-3|-|TRBD1
CASSETGGASGNTIYF
TGTGCCAGCAGCGAAACAGGGGGCGCCTCTGGAAACACCATATATTTT
>TRBV10-1|TRBJ2-3|-|TRBD2
CASSGAGVGADTQYF
TGCGCCAGCAGTGGAGCGGGGGTAGGGGCAGATACGCAGTATTTT
>TRBV23-1|TRBJ1-1|-|-
CASSQYDSRGRNTEAFF
TGCGCCAGCAGTCAATACGATTCCCGGGGTAGGAACACTGAAGCTTTCTTT
>TRBV7-2|TRBJ2-2|-|-
CASSFKGVRELFF
TGTGCCAGCAGCTTCAAGGGGGTCCGGGAGCTGTTTTTT
>TRBV11-2|TRBJ2-7|-|TRBD1
CATDERGLSYEQYF
TGTGCCACCGACGAGAGGGGGCTTAGCTACGAGCAGTACTTC
>TRBV5-1|TRBJ2-3|-|TRBD2
CASSSGLAGLLSTDTQYF
TGCGCCAGCAGCTCGGGACTAGCAGGGCTCCTAAGCACAGATACGCAGTATTTT
>TRBV4-1|TRBJ1-1|-|-
CASSQTGSTEAFF
TGCGCCAGCAGCCAAACAGGGTCCACTGAAGCTTTCTTT
>TRBV14|TRBJ2-5|-|-
CASSPFFGETQYF
TGTGCCAGCAGCCCGTTTTTCGGAGAGACCCAGTACTTC
>TRBV27|TRBJ1-1|few|-
CASSLLSGTEAFF
TGTGCCAGCAGTTTATTATCGGGGACTGAAGCTTTCTTT
>TRBV9|TRBJ2-3|-|-
CASSVRGAVTDTQYF
TGTGCCAGCAGCGTCCGGGGGGCCGTCACAGATACGCAGTATTTT
>TRBV25-1|TRBJ2-2|-|TRBD1
CASSELTGSLFF
TGTGCCAGCAGTGAATTGACAGGGTCACTGTTTTTT
>TRBV12-3/TRBV12-4|TRBJ1-2|-|TRBD1
CASSSDRGNGYTF
TGTGCCAGCAGTTCCGACAGGGGGAATGGCTACACCTTC
>TRBV4-1|TRBJ1-5|-|-
CASSPDRYSNQPQHF
TGCGCCAGCAGCCCTGACAGGTATAGCAATCAGCCCCAGCATTTT
>TRBV6-5|TRBJ2-7|-|-
CASNPIGGNYEQYF
TGTGCCAGCAACCCCATTGGAGGCAACTACGAGCAGTACTTC
>TRBV30|TRBJ2-7|-|-
CAWTRQGSSEQYF
TGTGCCTGGACGAGGCAGGGATCAAGCGAGCAGTACTTC
>TRBV24-1|TRBJ2-7|-|TRBD1
CATSDYRGLEQYF
TGTGCCACCAGTGATTACAGGGGGCTGGAGCAGTACTTC
>TRBV7-2|TRBJ2-7|-|-
CASSFAEGNYEQYF
TGTGCCAGCAGCTTTGCTGAGGGAAACTACGAGCAGTACTTC
>TRBV11-2|TRBJ2-5|-|TRBD2
CASSYTGTSEETQYF
TGTGCCAGCAGCTATACCGGGACTAGCGAAGAGACCCAGTACTTC
>TRBV19|TRBJ2-5|-|-
CASMAGALLSATQYF
TGTGCCAGTATGGCAGGGGCTCTTCTATCGGCGACCCAGTACTTC
>TRBV19|TRBJ1-3|-|-
CASSINIPEGRASGNTIYF
TGTGCCAGTAGTATCAACATTCCGGAGGGGCGAGCGTCTGGAAACACCATATATTTT
>TRBV7-2|TRBJ1-2|-|-
CASSLTTQQGYYGYTF
TGTGCCAGCAGCCTAACTACCCAACAGGGATACTATGGCTACACCTTC